This TCR beta chain appears in the sequencing data of a study of PD-1 blockade in classical Hodgkin lymphoma. Following autologous stem cell transplantation, relapse occurred in every patient, and exposure to brentuximab vedotin varied. Findings and caveats of the study: A reduction in baseline TCR diversity was reportedly seen in newly diagnosed patients relative to healthy donors. TCR diversity rose significantly by C4D1 in CD4+ but not CD8+ cells. Exclusion applied to patients who initiated nivolumab less than 1 year following ASCT. Reasons behind the repertoire differences stay unclear, perhaps disease activity or earlier therapy.

Clones were sequenced by immunoSEQ multiplex PCR, and TCRdb holds only the in-frame ones, with some missing. The data contain some 84,000 clones, around nine tenths of them singletons. Of note for this clone: Its cognate antigen is unknown.

This TCR derives from a human donor with classical Hodgkin lymphoma. This sample comprised peripheral blood mononuclear cells (PBMCs), obtained before the second cycle of nivolumab.

The CDR3 reads CASSPQNYGYTF. The CDR3, as DNA: TGTGCCAGCAGCCCCCAAAACTATGGCTACACCTTC. The gene calls are TRBV28 and TRBJ1-2; D is unresolved. Germline CDR1 reads MDHEN; CDR2 reads SYDVKM. The CDR3 covers 12 residues. V lost 6 bases and J 2 bases, leaving 7 bases between the germline ends.